One TCR beta chain is described in this entry. An end of the junction does not agree with germline; a read error may underlie this. This sample is part of a study of control samples from healthy donors and cancer patients. Measured with immunoSEQ multiplex PCR; TCRdb has only the in-frame clones, and not every one. The sample holds around 70,000 clones, over 80% seen once. Germline CDR1 reads SGHRS; CDR2 reads YFSETQ. The CDR3 runs 14 residues. The sample consisted of blood. This clonotype was obtained from a man between 60 and 75 years old in good health. The V and J genes are TRBV5-1 and TRBJ2-7, with D unresolved. CDR3 region: CASNLDGLAYEQYF. In DNA, the CDR3 is TGCGCCAGCAACTTGGACGGGCTAGCCTACGAGCAGTACTTC.